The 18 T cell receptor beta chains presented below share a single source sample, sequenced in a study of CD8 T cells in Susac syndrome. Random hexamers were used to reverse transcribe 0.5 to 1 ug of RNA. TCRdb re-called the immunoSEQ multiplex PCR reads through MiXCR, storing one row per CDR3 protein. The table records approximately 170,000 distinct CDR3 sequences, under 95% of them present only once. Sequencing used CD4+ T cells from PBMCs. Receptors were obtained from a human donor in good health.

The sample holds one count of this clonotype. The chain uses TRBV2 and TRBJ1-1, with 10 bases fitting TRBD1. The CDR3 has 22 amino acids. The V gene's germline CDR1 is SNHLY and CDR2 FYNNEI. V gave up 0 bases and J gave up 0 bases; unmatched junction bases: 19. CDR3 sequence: CASSEAKNKFWGQGTMNTEAFF. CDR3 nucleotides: TGTGCCAGCAGTGAAGCCAAAAATAAATTTTGGGGACAGGGGACGATGAACACTGAAGCTTTCTTT.

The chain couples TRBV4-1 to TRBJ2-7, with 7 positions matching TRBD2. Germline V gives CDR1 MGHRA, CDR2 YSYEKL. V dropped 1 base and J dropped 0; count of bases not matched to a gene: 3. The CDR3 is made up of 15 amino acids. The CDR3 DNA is TGCGCCAGCAGCCAAGGAGGGGACTACTCCTACGAGCAGTACTTC. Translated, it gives CASSQGGDYSYEQYF.

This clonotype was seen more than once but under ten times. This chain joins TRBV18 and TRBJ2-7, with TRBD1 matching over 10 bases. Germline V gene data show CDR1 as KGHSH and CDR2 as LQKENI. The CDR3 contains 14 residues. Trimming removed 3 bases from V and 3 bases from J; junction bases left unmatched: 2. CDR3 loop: CASSPGTGVYEQYF. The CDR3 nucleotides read TGTGCCAGCTCACCCGGGACAGGGGTCTACGAGCAGTACTTC.

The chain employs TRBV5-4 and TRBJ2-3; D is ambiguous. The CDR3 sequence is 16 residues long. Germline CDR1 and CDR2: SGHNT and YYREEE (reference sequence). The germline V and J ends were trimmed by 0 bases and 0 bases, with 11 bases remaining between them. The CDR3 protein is CASSLGLDPSTDTQYF. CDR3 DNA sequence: TGTGCCAGCAGCTTGGGACTGGATCCTAGCACAGATACGCAGTATTTT.

CDR3 protein: CASSSRQGKFYGYTF. CDR3 DNA sequence: TGTGCCAGTAGTTCCCGACAGGGGAAATTTTATGGCTACACCTTC. The chain has TRBV19 and TRBJ1-2, with TRBD1 identical over 8 bases. The CDR3 consists of 15 residues. With V trimmed by 5 bases and J by 5 bases, 10 bases remained unmatched. Germline CDR1 is LNHDA and CDR2 is SQIVND (reference sequence).

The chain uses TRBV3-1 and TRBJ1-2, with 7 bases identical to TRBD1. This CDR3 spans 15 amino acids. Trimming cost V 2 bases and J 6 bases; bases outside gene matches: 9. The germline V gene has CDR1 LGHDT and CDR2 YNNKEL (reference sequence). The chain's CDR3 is CASSQFDRDWNGYTF. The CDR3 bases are TGTGCCAGCAGCCAATTCGACAGGGACTGGAATGGCTACACCTTC.

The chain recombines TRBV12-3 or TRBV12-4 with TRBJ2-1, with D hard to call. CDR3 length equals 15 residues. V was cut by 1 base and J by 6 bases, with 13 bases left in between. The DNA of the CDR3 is TGTGCCAGCAGTTTAGGCGGCTTTGGGTCCAATGAGCAGTTCTTC. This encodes CASSLGGFGSNEQFF.

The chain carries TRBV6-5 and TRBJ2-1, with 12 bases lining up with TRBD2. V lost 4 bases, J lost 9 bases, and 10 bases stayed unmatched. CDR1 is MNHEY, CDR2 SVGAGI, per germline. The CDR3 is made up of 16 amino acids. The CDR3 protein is CASSSVTSGSWGEQFF. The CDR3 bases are TGTGCCAGCAGTTCCGTGACTAGCGGGAGTTGGGGTGAGCAGTTCTTC.

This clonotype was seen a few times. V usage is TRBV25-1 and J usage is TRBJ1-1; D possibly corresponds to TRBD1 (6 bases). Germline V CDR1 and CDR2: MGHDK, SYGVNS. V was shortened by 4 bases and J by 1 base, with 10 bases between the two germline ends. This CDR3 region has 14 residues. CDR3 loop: CASSAFRGNTEAFF. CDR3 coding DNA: TGTGCCAGCAGTGCCTTCAGGGGGAACACTGAAGCTTTCTTT. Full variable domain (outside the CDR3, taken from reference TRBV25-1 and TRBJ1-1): EADIYQTPRYLVIGTGKKITLECSQTMGHDKMYWYQQDPGMELHLIHYSYGVNSTEKGDLSSESTVSRIRTEHFPLTLESARPSHTSQYLCASSAFRGNTEAFFGQGTRLTVV.

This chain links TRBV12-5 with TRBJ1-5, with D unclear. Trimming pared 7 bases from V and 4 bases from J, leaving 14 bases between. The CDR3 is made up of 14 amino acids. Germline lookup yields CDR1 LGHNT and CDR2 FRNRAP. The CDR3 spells CASVRLEANQPQHF. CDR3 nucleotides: TGTGCTAGTGTCCGACTTGAGGCGAATCAGCCCCAGCATTTT. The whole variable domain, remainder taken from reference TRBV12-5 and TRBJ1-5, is DARVTQTPRHKVTEMGQEVTMRCQPILGHNTVFWYRQTMMQGLELLAYFRNRAPLDDSGMPKDRFSAEMPDATLATLKIQPSEPRDSAVYFCASVRLEANQPQHFGDGTRLSIL.

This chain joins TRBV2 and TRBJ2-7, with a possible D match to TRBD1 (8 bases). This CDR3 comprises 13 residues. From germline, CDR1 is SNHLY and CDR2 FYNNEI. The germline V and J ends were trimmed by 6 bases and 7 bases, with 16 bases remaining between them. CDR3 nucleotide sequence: TGTGCCAGCAGCGGACAGGGAGGGGGTGAGCAGTACTTC. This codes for CASSGQGGGEQYF.

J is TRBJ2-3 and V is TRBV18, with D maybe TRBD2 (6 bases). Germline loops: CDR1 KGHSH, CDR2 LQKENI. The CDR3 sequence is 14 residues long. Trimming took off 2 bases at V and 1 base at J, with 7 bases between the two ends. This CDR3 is CASSPRLGTDTQYF. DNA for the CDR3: TGTGCCAGCTCACCAAGACTAGGCACAGATACGCAGTATTTT.

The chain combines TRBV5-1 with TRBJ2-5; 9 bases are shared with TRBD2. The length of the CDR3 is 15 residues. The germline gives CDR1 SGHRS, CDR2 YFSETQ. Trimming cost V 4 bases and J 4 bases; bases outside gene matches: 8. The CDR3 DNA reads TGCGCCAGCAGCCCCCGACTAGCGGTCGGAGAGACCCAGTACTTC. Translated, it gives CASSPRLAVGETQYF.

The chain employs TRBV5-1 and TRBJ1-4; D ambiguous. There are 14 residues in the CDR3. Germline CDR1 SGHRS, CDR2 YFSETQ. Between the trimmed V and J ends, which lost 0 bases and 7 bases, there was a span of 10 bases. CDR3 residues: CASSLDGRLEKLFF. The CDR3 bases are TGCGCCAGCAGCTTGGATGGGAGGCTTGAAAAACTGTTTTTT. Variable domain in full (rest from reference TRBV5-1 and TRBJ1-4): KAGVTQTPRYLIKTRGQQVTLSCSPISGHRSVSWYQQTPGQGLQFLFEYFSETQRNKGNFPGRFSGRQFSNSRSEMNVSTLELGDSALYLCASSLDGRLEKLFFGSGTQLSVL.

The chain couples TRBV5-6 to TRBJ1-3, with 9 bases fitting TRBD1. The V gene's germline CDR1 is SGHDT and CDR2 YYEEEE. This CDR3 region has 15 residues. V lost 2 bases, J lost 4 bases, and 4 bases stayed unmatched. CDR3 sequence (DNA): TGTGCCAGCAGCTTACAGGGGGCGACCGGAAACACCATATATTTT. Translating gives CASSLQGATGNTIYF.

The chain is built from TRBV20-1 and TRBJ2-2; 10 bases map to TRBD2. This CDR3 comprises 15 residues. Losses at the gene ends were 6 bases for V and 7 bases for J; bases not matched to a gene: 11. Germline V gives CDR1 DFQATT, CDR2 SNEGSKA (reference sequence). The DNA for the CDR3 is TGCAGTGCGAGGCTAGCGGGAGCCCCGAACGGGGAGCTGTTTTTT. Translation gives CSARLAGAPNGELFF.

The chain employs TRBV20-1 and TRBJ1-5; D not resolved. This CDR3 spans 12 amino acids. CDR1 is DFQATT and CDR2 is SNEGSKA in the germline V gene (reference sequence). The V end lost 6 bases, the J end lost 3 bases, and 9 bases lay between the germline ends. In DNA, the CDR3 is TGCAGTGCGAGGACCCTCAATCAGCCCCAGCATTTT. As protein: CSARTLNQPQHF.

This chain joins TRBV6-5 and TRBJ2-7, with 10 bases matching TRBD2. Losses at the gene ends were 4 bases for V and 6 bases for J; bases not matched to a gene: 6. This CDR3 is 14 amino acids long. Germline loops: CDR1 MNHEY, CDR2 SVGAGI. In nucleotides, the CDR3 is TGTGCCAGCAGTTCCCCGGGACTAGCGAGCGAGCAGTACTTC. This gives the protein CASSSPGLASEQYF.